This T cell receptor beta chain was sequenced during a study of T cell responses to AZD1222 COVID-19 vaccine. Measured with immunoSEQ multiplex PCR; TCRdb has only the in-frame clones, and not every one. The sample holds roughly 150,000 clones; about nine tenths are singletons and the top ten take approximately 2%. The germline V gene has CDR1 SGHRS and CDR2 YFSETQ. CDR3 length equals 16 residues. V lost 0 bases and J lost 0, with 12 bases in between. This clone was observed once. This TCR was sampled from an adult in good health. The rearrangement uses TRBV5-1 and TRBJ2-5; D gene unclear. Material: peripheral blood, obtained on day 0 of AZD1222 vaccination. The CDR3 DNA reads TGCGCCAGCAGCTTGGATCGCAGCACCTACCAAGAGACCCAGTACTTC. Protein: CASSLDRSTYQETQYF.